This note documents a single T cell receptor beta chain sequence. The data derive from a study of blood T cell repertoires in COVID-19. Whole-study context: The origin of the acute and convalescent COVID-19 samples was the United States, Italy and Spain. The analysed material was cDNA or gDNA that came from T cells, B-cell-depleted T cells, or PBMCs.

The authors' processing: Using reference gene primer amplification, nucleated cell counts were estimated. Clones were sequenced by immunoSEQ multiplex PCR, and TCRdb holds only the in-frame ones, with some missing. For V, J and clone size, that table is used; D and trimming come from the DNA. The sample consists of about 190,000 clones, roughly 78% of them appearing once. The CDR3 extends over 12 amino acids. Sequencing was carried out using peripheral blood. The gene calls are TRBV21-1 and TRBJ1-2. TRBV21-1 is given as a pseudogene. The sequence was collected from a woman older than 75 with active or convalescent COVID-19. CDR3 residues: CASTTRLDGYTF. The CDR3 DNA follows: TGTGCCAGCACCACACGACTGGATGGCTACACCTTC.